This passage covers 11 T cell receptor beta chains from one sample sequenced in a study of blood T cell repertoires in COVID-19. Profiled with immunoSEQ multiplex PCR; TCRdb holds only in-frame clones, not every one. The profile shows over 120,000 clones, around 79% of them singletons. The sample comprised peripheral blood. The receptors come from a woman in her seventies with COVID-19, enrolled during active disease.

The chain couples TRBV29-1 to TRBJ2-7, with a possible D match to TRBD1 (6 bases). CDR3 size: 12 residues. Deletions cut 7 bases from V and 0 bases from J, with 10 bases between. CDR1 SQVTM and CDR2 ANQGSEA come from the germline V gene. The CDR3 spells CSAKDSSYEQYF. CDR3 coding DNA: TGCAGCGCCAAGGACAGCTCCTACGAGCAGTACTTC.

This clone was observed a handful of times. The rearrangement joins TRBV11-3 to TRBJ1-2, with D uncertain. Trimming pared 0 bases from V and 4 bases from J, leaving 15 bases between. CDR3 size: 16 residues. Germline loops: CDR1 SGHNT, CDR2 YENEEA. This CDR3 reads CASSLDGGGLSYGYTF. For the CDR3, the DNA is TGTGCCAGCAGCTTAGATGGCGGAGGGCTCAGCTATGGCTACACCTTC.

This rearrangement joins TRBV21-1 to TRBJ2-7; TRBD2 is taken as the D call from the table, unchecked against the DNA. TRBV21-1 is noted as a pseudogene. The CDR3 loop spans 17 amino acids. CDR3 protein: CATPRGGIPKISYEQYF. As DNA, the CDR3 is TGTGCCACCCCCCGGGGGGGGATTCCGAAGATCTCCTACGAGCAGTACTTC.

This clone was recorded at least ten times. V and J are TRBV5-3 and TRBJ1-6; D gene unclear. TRBV5-3 has ORF status, its function being uncertain. The CDR3 covers 15 residues. Trimming removed 0 bases from V and 13 bases from J, with 17 bases in between. This CDR3 is CARSLARPVRRPLHF. The CDR3 DNA reads as TGTGCCAGAAGCTTGGCGCGCCCTGTGAGGAGGCCCCTCCACTTT.

V gene TRBV7-2 combines with J gene TRBJ1-1, with a tentative D call TRBD1 (5 bases). Trimming removed 6 bases from V and 0 bases from J, with 23 bases in between. The CDR3 runs 18 residues. Germline assignment: CDR1 SGHTA and CDR2 FQGNSA. In nucleotides, the CDR3 is TGTGCCAGCAGTTCCCCATTAGGGCCTGGGGCAATGAACACTGAAGCTTTCTTT. Translating gives CASSSPLGPGAMNTEAFF.

This clone was counted a single time. This chain connects TRBV5-4 to TRBJ2-1; D gene unclear. The CDR3 contains 12 residues. V lost 1 base and J 9 bases, leaving 8 bases between the germline ends. Germline-derived CDR1 and CDR2 are SGHNT and YYREEE (reference sequence). For the CDR3, the DNA is TGTGCCAGCAGCTTGTATCCCGGTGAGCAGTTCTTC. Translation: CASSLYPGEQFF.

The chain recombines TRBV5-1 with TRBJ1-2, with 7 bases fitting TRBD1. CDR3 length: 14 residues. Germline values: CDR1 SGHRS, CDR2 YFSETQ. J was trimmed by 1 base and V by 7 bases; bases with no gene match: 7. The CDR3 nucleotides are TGCGCCAGCTTACAACAGGGGTTTAACTATGGCTACACCTTC. It specifies CASLQQGFNYGYTF.

This chain joins TRBV19 and TRBJ2-7, with D hard to call. The germline V and J ends were trimmed by 4 bases and 3 bases, with 16 bases remaining between them. Germline V CDR1 and CDR2: LNHDA, SQIVND (reference sequence). This CDR3 has 15 residues. The CDR3, as DNA: TGTGCCAGTAGTAGGCCCGGTGAGGCCTACTACGAGCAGTACTTC. Amino acid sequence: CASSRPGEAYYEQYF. Looking up the rest from reference TRBV19 and TRBJ2-7 gives the full variable domain: DGGITQSPKYLFRKEGQNVTLSCEQNLNHDAMYWYRQDPGQGLRLIYYSQIVNDFQKGDIAEGYSVSREKKESFPLTVTSAQKNPTAFYLCASSRPGEAYYEQYFGPGTRLTVT.

This clone has a count of ten or more. The chain joins TRBV19 to TRBJ1-2; D is undetermined. The CDR3 is 13 residues long. CDR1 LNHDA and CDR2 SQIVND come from the germline V gene (reference sequence). V lost 0 bases to trimming and J lost 4 bases, with 6 bases between them. For the CDR3, the DNA is TGTGCCAGTAGTATAGACAGTCTCTATGGCTACACCTTC. It translates to CASSIDSLYGYTF.

This chain joins TRBV7-9 and TRBJ1-1, with TRBD1 matching 9 bases. Germline V gene sequence: CDR1 SEHNR, CDR2 FQNEAQ (reference sequence). This CDR3 has 13 residues. V was pared by 5 bases and J by 10 bases, with 8 bases of the junction left unmatched. CDR3 nucleotide sequence: TGTGCCAGCAGCCCCGGGACAGGGTATGCAGCTTTCTTT. Residues: CASSPGTGYAAFF.

The V gene is TRBV5-1, the J gene TRBJ2-5, with D hard to call. V was pared by 0 bases and J by 7 bases, with 13 bases between. Germline lookup yields CDR1 SGHRS and CDR2 YFSETQ. The CDR3 spans 14 residues. CDR3: CASSLGTVSGTQYF. In DNA, the CDR3 is TGCGCCAGCAGCTTGGGCACCGTGTCGGGGACCCAGTACTTC.